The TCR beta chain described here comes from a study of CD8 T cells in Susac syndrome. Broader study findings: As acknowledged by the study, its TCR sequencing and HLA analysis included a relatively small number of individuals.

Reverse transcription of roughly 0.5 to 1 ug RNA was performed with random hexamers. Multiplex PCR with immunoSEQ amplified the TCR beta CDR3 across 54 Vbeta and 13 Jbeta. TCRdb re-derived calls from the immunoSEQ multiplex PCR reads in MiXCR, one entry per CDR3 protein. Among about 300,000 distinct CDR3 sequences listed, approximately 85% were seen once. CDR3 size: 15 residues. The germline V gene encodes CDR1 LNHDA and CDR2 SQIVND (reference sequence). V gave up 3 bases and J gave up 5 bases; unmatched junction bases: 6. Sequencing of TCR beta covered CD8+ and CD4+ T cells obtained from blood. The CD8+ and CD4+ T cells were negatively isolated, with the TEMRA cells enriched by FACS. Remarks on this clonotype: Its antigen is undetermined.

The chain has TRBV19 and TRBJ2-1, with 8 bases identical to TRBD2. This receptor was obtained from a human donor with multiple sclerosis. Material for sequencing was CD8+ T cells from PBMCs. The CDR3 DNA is TGTGCCAGTAGTATTGTAGCGGGGCCAAACAATGAGCAGTTCTTC. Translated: CASSIVAGPNNEQFF.